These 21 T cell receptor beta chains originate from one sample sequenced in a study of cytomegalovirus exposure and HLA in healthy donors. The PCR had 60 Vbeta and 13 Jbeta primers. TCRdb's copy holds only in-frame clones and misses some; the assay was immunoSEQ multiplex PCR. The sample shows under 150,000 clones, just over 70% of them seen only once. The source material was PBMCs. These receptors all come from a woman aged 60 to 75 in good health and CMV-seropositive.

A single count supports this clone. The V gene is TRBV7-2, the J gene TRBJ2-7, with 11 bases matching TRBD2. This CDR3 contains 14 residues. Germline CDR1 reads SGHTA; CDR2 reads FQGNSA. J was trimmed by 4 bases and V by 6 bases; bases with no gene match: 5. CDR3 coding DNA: TGTGCCAGCAGGAGTTCTAGCGGGGGGTACGAGCAGTACTTC. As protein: CASRSSSGGYEQYF.

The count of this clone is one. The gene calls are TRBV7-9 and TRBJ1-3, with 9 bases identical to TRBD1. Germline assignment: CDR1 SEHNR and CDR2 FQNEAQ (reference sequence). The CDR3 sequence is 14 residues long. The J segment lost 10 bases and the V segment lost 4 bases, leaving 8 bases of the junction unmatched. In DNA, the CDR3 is TGTGCCAGCAGCTCCTTTGGGGGACAGGGAACCATATATTTT. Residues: CASSSFGGQGTIYF.

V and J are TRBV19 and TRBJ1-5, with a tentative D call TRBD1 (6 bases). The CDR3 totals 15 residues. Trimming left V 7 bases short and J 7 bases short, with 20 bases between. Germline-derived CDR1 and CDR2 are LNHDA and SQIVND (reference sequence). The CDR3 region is CASTPRLGGKQPQHF. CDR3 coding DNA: TGTGCCAGTACCCCCCGTCTAGGGGGAAAGCAGCCCCAGCATTTT.

The CDR3 bases are TGTGCCAGCAGCCAACAGCCTACAGGGGGAAATCAGCCCCAGCATTTT. Its translation is CASSQQPTGGNQPQHF. The rearrangement uses TRBV4-2 and TRBJ1-5; 8 bases line up with TRBD1. CDR3 length: 16 amino acids. Looked up from germline, CDR1 is LGHNA and CDR2 is YNFKEQ. The junction had 7 bases not matched to a gene; V was cut back by 2 bases and J by 4 bases.

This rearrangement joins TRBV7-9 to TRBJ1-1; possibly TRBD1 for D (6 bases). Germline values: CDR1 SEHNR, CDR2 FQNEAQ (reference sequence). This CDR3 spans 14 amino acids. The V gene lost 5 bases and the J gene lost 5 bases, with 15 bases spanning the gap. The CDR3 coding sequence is TGTGCCAGCAGCGTAAAGGACAGTTATACTGAAGCTTTCTTT. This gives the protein CASSVKDSYTEAFF. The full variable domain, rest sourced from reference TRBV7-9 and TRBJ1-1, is DTGVSQNPRHKITKRGQNVTFRCDPISEHNRLYWYRQTLGQGPEFLTYFQNEAQLEKSRLLSDRFSAERPKGSFSTLEIQRTEQGDSAMYLCASSVKDSYTEAFFGQGTRLTVV.

The DNA of the CDR3 is TGCGCCAGCAGCCAAGAAAAAGGGGGTTCGGGCTACGAGCAGTACTTC. This sequence encodes CASSQEKGGSGYEQYF. The V and J genes are TRBV4-1 and TRBJ2-7, with D maybe TRBD1 (6 bases). The germline V and J ends were trimmed by 0 bases and 3 bases, with 15 bases remaining between them. This CDR3 has 16 amino acids. Germline assignment: CDR1 MGHRA and CDR2 YSYEKL.

DNA for the CDR3: TGTGCTAGTGGTTTTATAGATGAGCAGTTCTTC. The encoded protein is CASGFIDEQFF. V and J are TRBV12-5 and TRBJ2-1; unclear D gene. V was clipped by 3 bases and J by 8 bases, with 5 bases between them. Germline CDR1 is LGHNT and CDR2 is FRNRAP. This CDR3 is 11 amino acids long.

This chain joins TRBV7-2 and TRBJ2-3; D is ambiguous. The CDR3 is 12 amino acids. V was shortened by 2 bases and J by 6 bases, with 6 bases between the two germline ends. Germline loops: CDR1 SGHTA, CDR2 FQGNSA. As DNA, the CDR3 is TGTGCCAGCAGCTTATCGGTGGATACGCAGTATTTT. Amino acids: CASSLSVDTQYF.

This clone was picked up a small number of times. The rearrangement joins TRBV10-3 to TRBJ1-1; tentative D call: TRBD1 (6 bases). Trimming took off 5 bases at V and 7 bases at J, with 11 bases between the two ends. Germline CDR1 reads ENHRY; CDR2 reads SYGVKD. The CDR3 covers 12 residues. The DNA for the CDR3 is TGTGCCATCAGTTACAGGGAAGGTGAAGCTTTCTTT. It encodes CAISYREGEAFF.

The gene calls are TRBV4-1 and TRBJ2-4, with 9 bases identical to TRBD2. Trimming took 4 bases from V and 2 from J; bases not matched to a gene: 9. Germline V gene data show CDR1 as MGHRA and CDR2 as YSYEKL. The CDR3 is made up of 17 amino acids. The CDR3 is CASSPPISGGTKNIQYF. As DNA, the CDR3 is TGCGCCAGCAGCCCACCCATCAGCGGGGGGACCAAAAACATTCAGTACTTC.

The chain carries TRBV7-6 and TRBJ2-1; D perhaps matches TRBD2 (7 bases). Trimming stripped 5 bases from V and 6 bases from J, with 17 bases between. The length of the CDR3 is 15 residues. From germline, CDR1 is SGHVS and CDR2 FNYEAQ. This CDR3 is CASSPGGGYSNEQFF. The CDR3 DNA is TGTGCCAGCAGCCCCGGCGGGGGCTACAGCAATGAGCAGTTCTTC.

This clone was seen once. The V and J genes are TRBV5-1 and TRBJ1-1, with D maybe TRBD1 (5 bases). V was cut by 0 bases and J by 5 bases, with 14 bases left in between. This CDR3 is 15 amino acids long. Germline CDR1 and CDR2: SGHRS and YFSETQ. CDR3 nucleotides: TGCGCCAGCAGCTTGGAGGGACTTACCGGGACTGAAGCTTTCTTT. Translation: CASSLEGLTGTEAFF.

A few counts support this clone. Here the CDR3 DNA reads TGTGCCAGCAGCCGGGACAGGGTGGACACTGAAGCTTTCTTT. It specifies CASSRDRVDTEAFF. The genes are TRBV16 and TRBJ1-1; 9 bases agree with TRBD1. This CDR3 comprises 14 residues. Germline loops: CDR1 KGHSY, CDR2 FQNENV. Germline trimming cut 4 bases from V and 3 bases from J; bases unmatched to any gene: 3.

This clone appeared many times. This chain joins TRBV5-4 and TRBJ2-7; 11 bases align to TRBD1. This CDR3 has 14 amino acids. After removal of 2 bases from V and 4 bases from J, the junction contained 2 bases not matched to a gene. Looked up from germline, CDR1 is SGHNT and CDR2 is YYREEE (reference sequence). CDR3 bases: TGTGCCAGCAGCTTAGGGACAGGGGGGTACGAGCAGTACTTC. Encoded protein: CASSLGTGGYEQYF.

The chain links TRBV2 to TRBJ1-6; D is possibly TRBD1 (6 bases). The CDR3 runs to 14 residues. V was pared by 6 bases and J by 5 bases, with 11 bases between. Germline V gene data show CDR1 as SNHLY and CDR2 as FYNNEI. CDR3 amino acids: CASSNQGNNSPLHF. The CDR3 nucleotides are TGTGCCAGCAGCAATCAGGGGAATAATTCACCCCTCCACTTT.

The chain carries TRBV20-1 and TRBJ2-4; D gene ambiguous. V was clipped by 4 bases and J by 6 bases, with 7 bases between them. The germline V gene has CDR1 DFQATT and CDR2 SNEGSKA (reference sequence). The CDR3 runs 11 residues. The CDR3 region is CSANYINIQYF. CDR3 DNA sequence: TGCAGTGCTAACTACATAAACATTCAGTACTTC.

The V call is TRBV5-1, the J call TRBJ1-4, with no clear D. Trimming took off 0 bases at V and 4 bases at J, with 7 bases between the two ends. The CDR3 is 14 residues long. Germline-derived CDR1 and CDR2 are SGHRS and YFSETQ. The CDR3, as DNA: TGCGCCAGCAGCTTGGGGGGAGGTAATGAAAAACTGTTTTTT. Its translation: CASSLGGGNEKLFF.

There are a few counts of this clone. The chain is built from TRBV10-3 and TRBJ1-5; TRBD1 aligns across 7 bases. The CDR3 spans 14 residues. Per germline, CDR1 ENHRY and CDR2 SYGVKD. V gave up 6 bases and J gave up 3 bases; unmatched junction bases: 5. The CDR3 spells CAIRRQGDNQPQHF. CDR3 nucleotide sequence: TGTGCCATCAGACGACAGGGAGACAATCAGCCCCAGCATTTT.

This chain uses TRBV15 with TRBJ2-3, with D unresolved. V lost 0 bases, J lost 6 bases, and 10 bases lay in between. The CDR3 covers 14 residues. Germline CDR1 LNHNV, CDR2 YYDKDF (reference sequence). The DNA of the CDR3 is TGTGCCACCAGCAGAGATTCAGATCCGGATACGCAGTATTTT. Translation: CATSRDSDPDTQYF.

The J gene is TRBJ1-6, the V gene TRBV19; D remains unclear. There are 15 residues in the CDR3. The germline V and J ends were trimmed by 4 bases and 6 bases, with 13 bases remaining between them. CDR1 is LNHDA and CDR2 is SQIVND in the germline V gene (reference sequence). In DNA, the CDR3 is TGTGCCAGTAGTACAAACTCGGGATTTAATTCACCCCTCCACTTT. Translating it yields CASSTNSGFNSPLHF.

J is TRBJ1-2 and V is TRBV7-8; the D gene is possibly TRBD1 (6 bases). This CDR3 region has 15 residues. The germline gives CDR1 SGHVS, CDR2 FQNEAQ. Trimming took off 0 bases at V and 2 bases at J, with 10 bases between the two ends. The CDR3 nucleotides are TGTGCCAGCAGCTTAGCCCGAACAGGGAACTATGGCTACACCTTC. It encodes CASSLARTGNYGYTF. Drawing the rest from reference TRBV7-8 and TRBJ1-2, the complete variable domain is GAGVSQSPRYKVAKRGQDVALRCDPISGHVSLFWYQQALGQGPEFLTYFQNEAQLDKSGLPSDRFFAERPEGSVSTLKIQRTQQEDSAVYLCASSLARTGNYGYTFGSGTRLTVV.